The clone carrying this T cell receptor (beta chain) was detected many times. The antigen remains undetermined. Reverse transcription of blood and skin TCR RNA was primed at alpha and beta constant regions. The SP2 primer and nested alpha and beta constant region primers amplified ligated cDNA in four rounds. TCRdb re-analysed the UMI-ligation and nested PCR reads in MiXCR, keeping a single row per CDR3 protein. The sample yields 17,000 or so distinct CDR3 sequences, about a tenth seen once. Treatment reported: skin biopsy from PPD injection site in Mantoux-positive individual. Unsorted total RNA, roughly 1 to 1,100 ng, was DNase treated before reverse transcription. A UMI-containing oligonucleotide was joined by 3' ligation to the TCR cDNA template. This entry is derived from a study of naive and memory T cell subsets. Broader study findings: Far more TCRs reportedly came from tuberculin skin test site biopsies.

The CDR3 is 14 residues long. Trimming stripped 3 bases from V and 2 bases from J, with 14 bases between. Looked up from germline, CDR1 is DFQATT and CDR2 is SNEGSKA (reference sequence). V usage is TRBV20-1 and J usage is TRBJ2-7; D is unclear. This TCR was recovered from an adult in good health. Source: skin, taken from a tuberculin skin test site. CDR3 nucleotide sequence: TGCAGTGCTAGTCCCCCCCCTTTAACCTACGAGCAGTACTTC. Translating gives CSASPPPLTYEQYF.